These 24 T cell receptor beta chains originate from one sample sequenced in a study of CD8 T cells in Susac syndrome. RNA amounts of roughly 0.5 to 1 ug underwent reverse transcription with random hexamers. TCRdb recomputed calls from the immunoSEQ multiplex PCR reads with MiXCR, one row per CDR3 protein. The sample records 150,000 to 200,000 distinct CDR3 sequences, roughly nine tenths being singletons. Specimen: CD4+ T cells from PBMCs. These receptors all stem from a human donor with Susac syndrome.

The gene calls are TRBV3-1 and TRBJ1-2; TRBD1 matches 8 bases. V lost 2 bases and J lost 6; bases outside the gene matches: 8. Germline-derived CDR1 and CDR2 are LGHDT and YNNKEL (reference sequence). This CDR3 contains 15 residues. DNA of the CDR3: TGTGCCAGCAGCCAAAGTGGCAGGGGGCGTCATGGCTACACCTTC. Its translation: CASSQSGRGRHGYTF.

The chain recombines TRBV6-1 with TRBJ2-3; 11 bases are a match to TRBD2. The CDR3 has 16 residues. Looked up from germline, CDR1 is MNHNS and CDR2 is SASEGT. J was trimmed by 2 bases and V by 3 bases; bases with no gene match: 4. The CDR3 region is CASSDASGGLTDTQYF. The CDR3 DNA reads as TGTGCCAGCAGTGATGCTAGCGGGGGGCTCACAGATACGCAGTATTTT.

The rearrangement joins TRBV20-1 to TRBJ2-2; D ambiguous. CDR3 length: 11 residues. V dropped 5 bases and J dropped 6 bases, with 7 bases sitting between them. The germline CDR1 and CDR2 sequences are DFQATT and SNEGSKA (reference sequence). The CDR3 DNA follows: TGCAGTGCTCCTGAGGCCGGGGAGCTGTTTTTT. Its translation: CSAPEAGELFF.

CDR3 residues: CASSQWGTRRANYGYTF. CDR3 in DNA: TGTGCCAGCAGCCAATGGGGTACACGTCGAGCTAACTATGGCTACACCTTC. The chain couples TRBV6-1 to TRBJ1-2; D is unresolved. Trimming pared 6 bases from V and 0 bases from J, leaving 20 bases between. This CDR3 is built from 17 residues. Germline lookup yields CDR1 MNHNS and CDR2 SASEGT.

V and J are TRBV20-1 and TRBJ1-1; 9 nucleotides agree with TRBD1. There are 12 residues in the CDR3. CDR1 is DFQATT, CDR2 SNEGSKA, per germline (reference sequence). The junction had 4 bases not matched to a gene; V was cut back by 5 bases and J by 6 bases. In DNA, the CDR3 is TGCAGTGCTTCCAGACAGGGGGCTGAAGCTTTCTTT. Translation: CSASRQGAEAFF.

This CDR3 reads CASTPLSVGYSRNSPLHF. The CDR3 DNA is TGTGCCAGCACCCCATTATCGGTCGGGTACAGCCGTAATTCACCCCTCCACTTT. The chain recombines TRBV27 with TRBJ1-6, with unresolved D. The ends were cut back, 7 bases at V and 6 bases at J, with 25 bases in the middle. Germline CDR1 MNHEY, CDR2 SMNVEV (reference sequence). This CDR3 spans 18 amino acids.

The rearrangement uses TRBV12-3 or TRBV12-4 and TRBJ1-2; the D gene is possibly TRBD1 (6 bases). Between the trimmed V and J ends, which lost 3 bases and 4 bases, there was a span of 12 bases. This CDR3 comprises 14 residues. The CDR3 is CASSFTGKSYGYTF. Written as DNA, the CDR3 is TGTGCCAGCAGTTTCACAGGGAAGAGCTATGGCTACACCTTC.

This rearrangement joins TRBV28 to TRBJ2-1; the D gene is possibly TRBD1 (6 bases). This CDR3 spans 16 amino acids. From germline, CDR1 is MDHEN and CDR2 SYDVKM. V shed 7 bases and J shed 0 bases, with 16 bases lying between them. CDR3 sequence: CASNTDGGLSYNEQFF. DNA of the CDR3: TGTGCCAGCAATACTGATGGGGGCCTCTCCTACAATGAGCAGTTCTTC.

The V gene is TRBV19, the J gene TRBJ2-1; 9 bases fit TRBD2. The CDR3 sequence is 15 residues long. CDR1 is LNHDA and CDR2 is SQIVND in the germline V gene (reference sequence). Losses at the gene ends were 8 bases for V and 7 bases for J; bases not matched to a gene: 12. The CDR3 spells CASRVRGGLSNEQFF. The CDR3 DNA follows: TGTGCCAGTCGTGTGCGGGGGGGATTATCTAATGAGCAGTTCTTC. The entire variable domain, with the rest obtained from reference TRBV19 and TRBJ2-1, is as follows: DGGITQSPKYLFRKEGQNVTLSCEQNLNHDAMYWYRQDPGQGLRLIYYSQIVNDFQKGDIAEGYSVSREKKESFPLTVTSAQKNPTAFYLCASRVRGGLSNEQFFGPGTRLTVL.

The chain recombines TRBV7-2 with TRBJ2-3; 9 nucleotides agree with TRBD2. The CDR3 loop spans 14 amino acids. Per the germline V gene, CDR1 is SGHTA and CDR2 is FQGNSA. The V segment lost 2 bases and the J segment 10 bases; nucleotides outside the gene matches: 7. Written as DNA, the CDR3 is TGTGCCAGCAGCTTACCCTTAGCGGGGGTGGCGCAGTATTTT. It encodes CASSLPLAGVAQYF.

This rearrangement joins TRBV6-1 to TRBJ2-3, with D unresolved. CDR1 and CDR2 from the germline V gene are MNHNS and SASEGT. There are 16 residues in the CDR3. V shed 6 bases and J shed 2 bases, with 18 bases lying between them. Here the CDR3 reads CASSPSSGTNTDTQYF. The CDR3 DNA follows: TGTGCCAGCAGCCCGTCGTCTGGAACGAACACAGATACGCAGTATTTT.

The chain carries TRBV4-1 and TRBJ2-3, with D tentatively TRBD1 (5 bases). Between the trimmed V and J ends, which lost 1 base and 6 bases, there was a span of 17 bases. This CDR3 is built from 16 residues. Germline lookup yields CDR1 MGHRA and CDR2 YSYEKL. CDR3: CASSQVLTTVGDTQYF. The CDR3 coding sequence is TGCGCCAGCAGCCAAGTTCTGACGACAGTTGGGGATACGCAGTATTTT.

This chain links TRBV4-1 with TRBJ1-2, with D possibly being TRBD1 (5 bases). The CDR3 has 16 residues. Trimming took 7 bases from V and 8 from J, leaving 26 bases between them. Germline CDR1 and CDR2: MGHRA and YSYEKL. Written as DNA, the CDR3 is TGCGCCAGCAACTCCCCTGCCCGGGGACTTTCTATAGGCTACACCTTC. It translates to CASNSPARGLSIGYTF.

The rearrangement links TRBV6-1 to TRBJ2-5; 9 bases are a match to TRBD2. The CDR3 runs to 13 residues. The V gene's germline CDR1 is MNHNS and CDR2 SASEGT. The ends lost 9 bases at V and 2 bases at J; junction bases unmatched: 4. The CDR3 sequence: CASQTSGQETQYF. DNA of the CDR3: TGTGCCAGTCAGACTAGCGGACAAGAGACCCAGTACTTC.

Only one count was recorded for this clonotype. The V and J genes are TRBV9 and TRBJ2-7; weak D call: TRBD2 (7 bases). This CDR3 region has 17 residues. Looked up from germline, CDR1 is SGDLS and CDR2 is YYNGEE. V was shortened by 2 bases and J by 7 bases, with 25 bases between the two germline ends. The CDR3 nucleotides are TGTGCCAGCAGCGTGGGACCGGGGGGACAAGGGGAGGGGGAGCAGTACTTC. Encoded protein: CASSVGPGGQGEGEQYF.

The V and J genes are TRBV7-6 and TRBJ2-7; a weak D match, TRBD2 (5 bases). From germline, CDR1 is SGHVS and CDR2 FNYEAQ. The germline V and J ends were trimmed by 1 base and 5 bases, with 12 bases remaining between them. The CDR3 has 14 residues. The CDR3, as DNA: TGTGCCAGCAGCTTAGGGACTGGTCCCGACGAGCAGTACTTC. Encoded protein: CASSLGTGPDEQYF.

This sequence joins TRBV24-1 and TRBJ2-2; possible D gene TRBD1, 6 bases. Trimming shortened V by 9 bases and J by 2 bases, and 9 bases separated the two germline ends. CDR3 length equals 13 residues. Germline V gene lookup returns CDR1 KGHDR and CDR2 SFDVKD. CDR3 in amino acids: CATRGGNTGELFF. CDR3 sequence (DNA): TGTGCCACCCGAGGGGGAAACACCGGGGAGCTGTTTTTT.

The rearrangement uses TRBV5-6 and TRBJ2-7; the D is unclear. The CDR3 consists of 14 residues. V lost 0 bases and J 4 bases, leaving 11 bases between the germline ends. The germline V gene has CDR1 SGHDT and CDR2 YYEEEE. CDR3 protein: CASSLGGPRYEQYF. CDR3 in DNA: TGTGCCAGCAGCTTGGGAGGTCCTCGGTACGAGCAGTACTTC.

The V and J genes are TRBV19 and TRBJ1-2; 9 bases align to TRBD1. Germline V gene sequence: CDR1 LNHDA, CDR2 SQIVND (reference sequence). The CDR3 has 13 amino acids. The V and J ends lost 3 bases and 4 bases, in that order; junction bases with no gene match: 0. The CDR3 is CASSMGQGYGYTF. CDR3 nucleotides: TGTGCCAGTAGTATGGGACAGGGCTATGGCTACACCTTC.

The chain is built from TRBV6-5 and TRBJ2-7, with 11 bases aligning to TRBD2. Germline assignment: CDR1 MNHEY and CDR2 SVGAGI. V lost 6 bases and J lost 6; bases outside the gene matches: 7. This CDR3 contains 14 residues. CDR3 coding DNA: TGTGCCAGCAGAGAACTAGCGGGAGATGCCGAGCAGTACTTC. Translated: CASRELAGDAEQYF.

This sequence joins TRBV7-9 and TRBJ2-5, with D possibly matching TRBD1 (5 bases). The CDR3 spans 14 residues. CDR1 and CDR2 (germline): SEHNR, FQNEAQ (reference sequence). Trimming took 2 bases from V and 1 from J, leaving 8 bases between them. CDR3 protein: CASSLRQTQETQYF. CDR3 nucleotides: TGTGCCAGCAGCTTAAGACAGACCCAAGAGACCCAGTACTTC.

The J gene is TRBJ2-3, the V gene TRBV6-4, with D unresolved. CDR1 and CDR2 from the germline V gene are MRHNA and SNTAGT. CDR3 length: 14 amino acids. V gave up 5 bases and J gave up 6 bases, with 15 bases separating them. CDR3 DNA sequence: TGTGCCAGCAGTCCCGACTCCCCCCCGGATACGCAGTATTTT. This sequence encodes CASSPDSPPDTQYF.

J is TRBJ2-5 and V is TRBV25-1, with D perhaps matching TRBD2 (5 bases). The germline V gene has CDR1 MGHDK and CDR2 SYGVNS. This CDR3 contains 14 residues. V shed 4 bases and J shed 1 base, with 10 bases lying between them. CDR3 sequence (DNA): TGTGCCAGCAGTGCTGGACTGACCCAAGAGACCCAGTACTTC. It yields the protein CASSAGLTQETQYF.

This clonotype was observed a single time. This sequence joins TRBV5-6 and TRBJ2-2; no clear D gene. Germline V gene sequence: CDR1 SGHDT, CDR2 YYEEEE. Trimming shortened V by 6 bases and J by 0 bases, and 12 bases separated the two germline ends. This CDR3 region has 15 residues. CDR3 amino acids: CASTVAESNTGELFF. The CDR3, as DNA: TGTGCCAGCACCGTTGCGGAATCGAACACCGGGGAGCTGTTTTTT.